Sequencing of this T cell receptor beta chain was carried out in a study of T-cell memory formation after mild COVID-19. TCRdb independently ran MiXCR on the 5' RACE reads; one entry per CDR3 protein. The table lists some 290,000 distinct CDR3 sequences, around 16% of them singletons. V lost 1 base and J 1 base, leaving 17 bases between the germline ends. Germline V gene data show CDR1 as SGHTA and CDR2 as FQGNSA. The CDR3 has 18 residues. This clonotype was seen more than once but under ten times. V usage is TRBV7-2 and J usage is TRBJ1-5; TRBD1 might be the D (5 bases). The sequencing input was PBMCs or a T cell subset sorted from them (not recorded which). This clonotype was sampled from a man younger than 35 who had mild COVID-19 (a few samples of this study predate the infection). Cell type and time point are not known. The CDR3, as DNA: TGTGCCAGCAGCTTAGTCCTGGGAGGGGTGGAGAGCAATCAGCCCCAGCATTTT. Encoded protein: CASSLVLGGVESNQPQHF.